One and the same sample provided the 6 T cell receptor beta chains below, sequenced in a study of shared clonotypes between healthy human individuals (dated by TCRdb to between 2020 and 2021). The library was built by means of the immunoSEQ multiplex PCR assay. TCRdb holds this immuneACCESS table with in-frame rearrangements only. Some clones are missing; in checked studies, unresolved V genes explain under half, and the rest has no known cause. A total of 2 million or so clones appear in this sample, approximately 95% of them only once. The leading ten clones occupy roughly 0.13% of the sample. Sequences were obtained from naive CD4+ T cells sorted from blood. Sample cell subset or site, as interpreted from the label and publication: CD45RA+ positively selected. The receptors shown here come from a man younger than 30 in good health.

Notes on this clone: This sample includes further DNA sequences coding for the same CDR3. The V gene is TRBV30, the J gene TRBJ1-1, with D hard to call. The CDR3 runs 12 residues. Between the trimmed V and J ends, which lost 3 bases and 3 bases, there was a span of 8 bases. Germline V gene data show CDR1 as GTSNPN and CDR2 as SVGIG (reference sequence). The CDR3 nucleotides are TGTGCCTGGAGCGTGAGGTACACTGAAGCTTTCTTT. It yields the protein CAWSVRYTEAFF.

The V gene is TRBV4-1, the J gene TRBJ2-4, with 10 bases aligning to TRBD1. The CDR3 loop spans 17 amino acids. Per the germline V gene, CDR1 is MGHRA and CDR2 is YSYEKL. V shed 0 bases and J 3 bases; nucleotides not matched to a gene: 5. The DNA of the CDR3 is TGCGCCAGCAGCCAAGACTCCGGGACAGGGGACAAAAACATTCAGTACTTC. Residues: CASSQDSGTGDKNIQYF.

This chain joins TRBV5-4 and TRBJ2-1, with D perhaps matching TRBD2 (6 bases). In germline, CDR1 is SGHNT, CDR2 YYREEE (reference sequence). The CDR3 spans 16 residues. Trimming shortened V by 4 bases and J by 10 bases, and 24 bases separated the two germline ends. The chain's CDR3 is CASSSQTGAVGQEQFF. The CDR3 coding sequence is TGTGCCAGCAGCAGTCAAACGGGAGCCGTCGGTCAGGAGCAGTTCTTC.

This clone was observed once. The J gene is TRBJ1-5, the V gene TRBV19, with 7 bases fitting TRBD1. Germline V lookup: CDR1 LNHDA, CDR2 SQIVND (reference sequence). The trim removed 4 bases at V and 5 bases at J, leaving 8 bases unmatched. The CDR3 length is 15 residues. The CDR3 sequence is CASSSLQGFHQPQHF. CDR3 DNA sequence: TGTGCCAGTAGTAGCCTACAGGGGTTTCATCAGCCCCAGCATTTT.

The chain employs TRBV5-6 and TRBJ1-4; a weak D match, TRBD1 (6 bases). The CDR3 loop spans 15 amino acids. V was trimmed by 4 bases and J by 8 bases, leaving 18 bases between them. CDR1 and CDR2 (germline): SGHDT, YYEEEE. Written as DNA, the CDR3 is TGTGCCAGCAGCCCCAAACAGGGTTTACGAGAAAAACTGTTTTTT. Its translation: CASSPKQGLREKLFF.

The V call is TRBV2, the J call TRBJ1-1, with D perhaps TRBD1 (6 bases). CDR1 SNHLY and CDR2 FYNNEI come from the germline V gene. V lost 6 bases and J 0 bases, leaving 14 bases between the germline ends. The CDR3 length is 15 residues. CDR3 coding DNA: TGTGCCAGCAGCCCGAACAGGGAAATGAACACTGAAGCTTTCTTT. Translating gives CASSPNREMNTEAFF.